The 32 T cell receptor beta chains below come from one sample, sequenced in a study of T cell changes during pregnancy in multiple sclerosis (dated by TCRdb to the late 2010s). Libraries were constructed by the immunoSEQ multiplex PCR assay. TCRdb's version of the immuneACCESS table is confined to in-frame rearrangements and falls short of the full clone set. An unresolved V gene accounts for under half of the shortfall where checked; the remainder is of unknown origin. The sample table lists about 68,000 clones, around 92% of them with a count of one. The leading ten clones occupy approximately 1.4% of the sample. The specimen was peripheral blood, collected in the second trimester of pregnancy. These receptor sequences come from a female donor in good health, enrolled as a control in a pregnancy study.

J is TRBJ2-1 and V is TRBV5-5; D not certain. Germline V gene sequence: CDR1 SGHKS, CDR2 YYEKEE (reference sequence). The ends were cut back, 4 bases at V and 0 bases at J, with 11 bases in the middle. There are 15 residues in the CDR3. CDR3 loop: CASSRDHGSYNEQFF. For the CDR3, the DNA is TGTGCCAGCAGCCGCGATCATGGCTCCTACAATGAGCAGTTCTTC.

The V call is TRBV29-1, the J call TRBJ1-3; TRBD1 is a possible D gene (5 bases). The CDR3 consists of 13 residues. The V and J ends lost 3 bases and 1 base respectively, with 7 bases between them. In germline, CDR1 is SQVTM, CDR2 ANQGSEA. The CDR3 nucleotides are TGCAGCGTTGACGGGGGATCTGGAAACACCATATATTTT. Protein sequence: CSVDGGSGNTIYF.

The chain combines TRBV4-1 with TRBJ1-4; 7 nucleotides match TRBD1. The germline V gene has CDR1 MGHRA and CDR2 YSYEKL. The length of the CDR3 is 16 residues. V lost 3 bases, J lost 7 bases, and 11 bases stayed unmatched. CDR3 coding DNA: TGCGCCAGCAGCCAGGCGAGGGGGCGGAGGGGTGAAAAACTGTTTTTT. Translation: CASSQARGRRGEKLFF.

V usage is TRBV7-9 and J usage is TRBJ2-7, with TRBD1 as a possible D gene (6 bases). The CDR3 length is 14 residues. Trimming cost V 8 bases and J 3 bases, with 17 bases left between them. Germline V gene data show CDR1 as SEHNR and CDR2 as FQNEAQ (reference sequence). CDR3 loop: CASQSGQAIYEQYF. The CDR3 nucleotides are TGTGCCAGCCAATCGGGACAAGCTATCTACGAGCAGTACTTC.

CDR3 sequence (DNA): TGTGCCAGCACGCCCTACCACGGGACAGGGGGCCTCACCATATATTTT. Residues: CASTPYHGTGGLTIYF. This chain connects TRBV28 to TRBJ1-3, with 12 bases aligning to TRBD1. Unmatched junction bases numbered 13, after V lost 7 bases and J lost 9 bases. The CDR3 length is 16 residues. The germline V gene has CDR1 MDHEN and CDR2 SYDVKM.

The chain employs TRBV7-2 and TRBJ2-1; the match to TRBD2 covers 7 bases. Germline V gene sequence: CDR1 SGHTA, CDR2 FQGNSA. J gave up 3 bases and V 3 bases, and 2 bases lay outside the gene matches. This CDR3 has 14 residues. The CDR3 DNA reads as TGTGCCAGCAGCTTTGGGGGGGTCTACAATGAGCAGTTCTTC. It encodes CASSFGGVYNEQFF.

The chain couples TRBV13 to TRBJ2-5; 8 positions match TRBD1. V was clipped by 5 bases and J by 2 bases; unmatched bases: 7. The germline V gene has CDR1 PRHDT and CDR2 FYEKMQ (reference sequence). The CDR3 is 15 amino acids. This chain's CDR3 is CASSTAGTGQETQYF. The CDR3 bases are TGTGCCAGCAGCACCGCCGGGACAGGACAAGAGACCCAGTACTTC.

This clone was recorded a few times. This chain joins TRBV6-1 and TRBJ2-1; 8 positions agree with TRBD2. Germline trimming cut 1 base from V and 4 bases from J; bases unmatched to any gene: 3. The CDR3 is 15 residues long. Germline V gene sequence: CDR1 MNHNS, CDR2 SASEGT. The CDR3 is CASSEGTGGYNEQFF. The CDR3, as DNA: TGTGCCAGCAGTGAAGGGACGGGGGGGTACAATGAGCAGTTCTTC.

The chain is built from TRBV6-5 and TRBJ2-6, with 8 bases lining up with TRBD1. Germline CDR1 and CDR2: MNHEY and SVGAGI. This CDR3 is 15 amino acids long. The ends lost 5 bases at V and 2 bases at J; junction bases unmatched: 2. CDR3 loop: CASSTGGPGANVLTF. In DNA form, the CDR3 reads TGTGCCAGCAGTACAGGGGGGCCTGGGGCCAACGTCCTGACTTTC.

CDR3 nucleotide sequence: TGTGCCACCACGGGGGGATTTACAGATACGCAGTATTTT. It yields the protein CATTGGFTDTQYF. The genes are TRBV19 and TRBJ2-3; 7 bases are a match to TRBD2. Germline CDR1 LNHDA, CDR2 SQIVND (reference sequence). Germline trimming cut 10 bases from V and 3 bases from J; bases unmatched to any gene: 7. The CDR3 is 13 residues long.

This clone has just a few counts. The chain recombines TRBV6-5 with TRBJ1-2, with D tentatively TRBD1 (6 bases). The CDR3 loop spans 15 amino acids. Trimming cost V 5 bases and J 1 base, with 14 bases left between them. From germline, CDR1 is MNHEY and CDR2 SVGAGI. The CDR3 is CASSRPSQGNYGYTF. The CDR3 region has the DNA TGTGCCAGCAGTAGACCCTCACAGGGTAACTATGGCTACACCTTC.

The chain has TRBV2 and TRBJ1-6; D is undetermined. V was shortened by 2 bases and J by 7 bases, with 12 bases between the two germline ends. CDR1 and CDR2 (germline): SNHLY, FYNNEI. The length of the CDR3 is 15 residues. In DNA, the CDR3 is TGTGCCAGCAGTGAATTGGCCACACCAAATTCACCCCTCCACTTT. Translation: CASSELATPNSPLHF.

The chain is built from TRBV7-2 and TRBJ2-1; 10 nucleotides match TRBD2. The germline V gene has CDR1 SGHTA and CDR2 FQGNSA. The CDR3 extends over 15 amino acids. The trim removed 5 bases at V and 8 bases at J, leaving 9 bases unmatched. CDR3 region: CASSPSSGSLDEQFF. DNA for the CDR3: TGTGCCAGCAGCCCCTCTAGCGGGAGTTTAGATGAGCAGTTCTTC.

The chain carries TRBV27 and TRBJ2-5; D is possibly TRBD2 (7 bases). The end of the DNA is better explained by TRBJ2-7, so the J call may be wrong. Germline V gives CDR1 MNHEY, CDR2 SMNVEV (reference sequence). The CDR3 runs to 15 residues. CDR3 in DNA: TGTGCCAGCAGTTTAGCTTCTACAGGGAGGGACGAGCAGTACTTC. It specifies CASSLASTGRDEQYF.

The gene calls are TRBV11-3 and TRBJ2-7; TRBD1 agrees at 9 bases. V shed 5 bases and J 0 bases; nucleotides not matched to a gene: 5. Looked up from germline, CDR1 is SGHNT and CDR2 is YENEEA. The CDR3 loop spans 15 amino acids. The CDR3 nucleotides are TGTGCCAGCAGCCCCGGACAGGGGTACTCCTACGAGCAGTACTTC. As protein: CASSPGQGYSYEQYF. The variable domain in full, with the rest retrieved from reference TRBV11-3 and TRBJ2-7, is EAGVVQSPRYKIIEKKQPVAFWCNPISGHNTLYWYLQNLGQGPELLIRYENEEAVDDSQLPKDRFSAERLKGVDSTLKIQPAELGDSAVYLCASSPGQGYSYEQYFGPGTRLTVT.

The V and J genes are TRBV7-6 and TRBJ2-2; 9 nucleotides line up with TRBD1. Unmatched junction bases numbered 6, after V lost 1 base and J lost 6 bases. The CDR3 has 16 amino acids. Germline V gives CDR1 SGHVS, CDR2 FNYEAQ. The CDR3: CASSLVGTGRSGELFF. In DNA, the CDR3 is TGTGCCAGCAGCTTAGTAGGGACAGGGAGGTCCGGGGAGCTGTTTTTT.

This clone appeared once. This chain uses TRBV7-9 with TRBJ1-1, with TRBD1 identical over 7 bases. V lost 7 bases and J lost 0; bases outside the gene matches: 5. The CDR3 is 14 residues long. The germline V gene has CDR1 SEHNR and CDR2 FQNEAQ (reference sequence). This chain's CDR3 is CASNMGQLNTEAFF. For the CDR3, the DNA is TGTGCCAGCAATATGGGACAGTTGAACACTGAAGCTTTCTTT. The full variable domain, with the rest looked up from reference TRBV7-9 and TRBJ1-1, is DTGVSQNPRHKITKRGQNVTFRCDPISEHNRLYWYRQTLGQGPEFLTYFQNEAQLEKSRLLSDRFSAERPKGSFSTLEIQRTEQGDSAMYLCASNMGQLNTEAFFGQGTRLTVV.

This chain uses TRBV13 with TRBJ2-3; TRBD1 matches at 8 bases. The V segment lost 5 bases and the J segment 0 bases; nucleotides outside the gene matches: 1. This CDR3 is 14 amino acids long. Per germline, CDR1 PRHDT and CDR2 FYEKMQ (reference sequence). Here the CDR3 DNA reads TGTGCCAGCAGCGACAGGGGAAGCACAGATACGCAGTATTTT. Translated, it gives CASSDRGSTDTQYF.

This chain links TRBV18 with TRBJ2-7; 10 bases agree with TRBD1. V shed 3 bases and J 6 bases; nucleotides not matched to a gene: 5. This CDR3 spans 14 amino acids. Per the germline V gene, CDR1 is KGHSH and CDR2 is LQKENI. CDR3 nucleotides: TGTGCCAGCTCACCGGACAGGGGGTCACCCGAGCAGTACTTC. It yields the protein CASSPDRGSPEQYF.

V gene TRBV5-1 combines with J gene TRBJ1-4; tentative D call: TRBD1 (5 bases). CDR3 length: 14 residues. Trimming pared 0 bases from V and 8 bases from J, leaving 11 bases between. Germline V gene lookup returns CDR1 SGHRS and CDR2 YFSETQ. The CDR3 DNA reads as TGCGCCAGCAGCTTGGAGGGGTATGAAGAAAAACTGTTTTTT. Protein: CASSLEGYEEKLFF.

This sequence joins TRBV28 and TRBJ2-2, with TRBD1 identical over 9 bases. V was clipped by 6 bases and J by 6 bases; unmatched bases: 8. Germline CDR1 MDHEN, CDR2 SYDVKM. The CDR3 runs to 15 residues. CDR3 amino acids: CASSPGTGLAGELFF. DNA for the CDR3: TGTGCCAGCAGCCCCGGGACAGGGTTAGCCGGGGAGCTGTTTTTT.

This rearrangement joins TRBV7-9 to TRBJ1-1; 9 nucleotides line up with TRBD1. The germline V gene encodes CDR1 SEHNR and CDR2 FQNEAQ (reference sequence). The CDR3 is 16 amino acids. Unmatched junction bases numbered 12, after V lost 10 bases and J lost 0 bases. The chain's CDR3 is CANRGLDRGMNTEAFF. The DNA of the CDR3 is TGTGCCAACCGGGGTCTGGACAGGGGAATGAACACTGAAGCTTTCTTT.

CDR3 region: CASSFVRGEQYF. The CDR3 region has the DNA TGTGCCAGCAGCTTCGTGAGAGGCGAGCAGTACTTC. V gene TRBV5-8 combines with J gene TRBJ2-7, with D hard to call. Trimming removed 2 bases from V and 6 bases from J, with 9 bases in between. Germline lookup yields CDR1 SGHTS and CDR2 YDEGEE. The CDR3 is 12 amino acids.

This clone was found once. The chain has TRBV2 and TRBJ2-7; D is possibly TRBD1 (5 bases). The CDR3 sequence is 14 residues long. V was shortened by 10 bases and J by 1 base, with 17 bases between the two germline ends. The germline CDR1 and CDR2 sequences are SNHLY and FYNNEI. In nucleotides, the CDR3 is TGTGCCACCAGAACGACACAGGTTTCCTACGAGCAGTACTTC. This codes for CATRTTQVSYEQYF.

The chain carries TRBV30 and TRBJ2-3, with 13 bases aligning to TRBD2. This CDR3 is built from 16 residues. Germline V lookup: CDR1 GTSNPN, CDR2 SVGIG (reference sequence). V dropped 0 bases and J dropped 6; count of bases not matched to a gene: 6. The CDR3 DNA reads TGTGCCTGGAGTGTACCTGGACTAGCGGGAGAGGATACGCAGTATTTT. This encodes CAWSVPGLAGEDTQYF.

The rearrangement joins TRBV4-2 to TRBJ2-1, with 8 bases fitting TRBD2. The CDR3 spans 17 residues. Germline V gene sequence: CDR1 LGHNA, CDR2 YNFKEQ. Trimming took 1 base from V and 9 from J; bases not matched to a gene: 14. DNA for the CDR3: TGTGCCAGCAGCCAAGGGACTTCGCTAGCCGGGGGGGCTGAGCAGTTCTTC. It translates to CASSQGTSLAGGAEQFF.

This chain links TRBV6-5 with TRBJ2-3; D call uncertain. This CDR3 comprises 15 residues. V shed 0 bases and J shed 5 bases, with 12 bases lying between them. Germline CDR1 reads MNHEY; CDR2 reads SVGAGI. The CDR3 region is CASSYSRASVDTQYF. The CDR3, as DNA: TGTGCCAGCAGTTACTCAAGAGCGTCCGTAGATACGCAGTATTTT.

The chain uses TRBV10-3 and TRBJ1-1; maybe TRBD1 (5 bases). V lost 2 bases to trimming and J lost 6 bases, with 16 bases between them. The CDR3 consists of 15 residues. Germline V gene data show CDR1 as ENHRY and CDR2 as SYGVKD. The CDR3 DNA reads as TGTGCCATCAGTGAGGCGACGGGGGGATTTTCTGAAGCTTTCTTT. Translated: CAISEATGGFSEAFF.

J is TRBJ2-1 and V is TRBV19; 9 positions agree with TRBD1. The germline V gene encodes CDR1 LNHDA and CDR2 SQIVND (reference sequence). CDR3 size: 15 residues. V lost 7 bases, J lost 0 bases, and 4 bases stayed unmatched. CDR3 amino acids: CASILTGGSYNEQFF. In DNA, the CDR3 is TGTGCCAGTATCCTGACAGGGGGCTCCTACAATGAGCAGTTCTTC.

This chain connects TRBV27 to TRBJ1-3; maybe TRBD1 (5 bases). V was cut by 6 bases and J by 3 bases, with 15 bases left in between. The germline V gene encodes CDR1 MNHEY and CDR2 SMNVEV (reference sequence). The CDR3 runs to 15 residues. Here the CDR3 DNA reads TGTGCCAGCAGCCCTAAGGGGATAGGTGGAAACACCATATATTTT. Amino acids: CASSPKGIGGNTIYF.

The V gene is TRBV4-2, the J gene TRBJ2-2, with TRBD1 identical over 9 bases. V shed 1 base and J 5 bases; nucleotides not matched to a gene: 5. This CDR3 is built from 16 residues. The V gene's germline CDR1 is LGHNA and CDR2 YNFKEQ. CDR3 coding DNA: TGTGCCAGCAGCCAAGTCTGGGGGACAGGGACCGGGGAGCTGTTTTTT. This sequence encodes CASSQVWGTGTGELFF.

The genes are TRBV5-4 and TRBJ2-7; 7 positions match TRBD1. This CDR3 has 15 amino acids. V gave up 4 bases and J gave up 4 bases; unmatched junction bases: 11. CDR1 is SGHNT and CDR2 is YYREEE in the germline V gene (reference sequence). The CDR3 spells CASSPMGQSSYEQYF. In nucleotides, the CDR3 is TGTGCCAGCAGCCCGATGGGACAGTCTTCTTACGAGCAGTACTTC.